This T cell receptor beta chain originates from a study of T cell repertoires in cytomegalovirus infection. Notes on this clonotype: Its cognate antigen is unknown.

TCRdb itself ran the reads through MiXCR, one entry per CDR3 protein. The sample contains 200,000 or so distinct CDR3 sequences, less than 50% of which appear only once. The germline V gene encodes CDR1 SGHNT and CDR2 YYREEE (reference sequence). The CDR3 sequence is 16 residues long. The V segment lost 0 bases and the J segment 2 bases; nucleotides outside the gene matches: 3. The sequencing used CD8+ T cells from cultured PBMCs, collected from culture after CMV antigen stimulation. This chain links TRBV5-4 with TRBJ2-1, with TRBD2 identical over 9 bases. The sequence was collected from a human donor in good health (CMV status not recorded). Some clones in this sample may be carry-over from other donors' samples. The CDR3 region is CASSLGLAAPYNEQFF. The CDR3 coding sequence is TGTGCCAGCAGCTTGGGACTAGCGGCCCCCTACAATGAGCAGTTCTTC.